This paragraph reports one T cell receptor (beta chain). What it binds is not known. This entry belongs to a study of cytomegalovirus exposure and HLA in healthy donors. Study results and caveats: A later look showed TCR association rates differing by HLA locus, highest for DRB1 and lowest for HLA-C.

Researchers ran the PCR with 60 Vbeta and 13 Jbeta primers. Clones were sequenced by immunoSEQ multiplex PCR, and TCRdb holds only the in-frame ones, with some missing. The sample has about 99,000 clones; roughly 78% are singletons. The CDR3 has 15 residues. Germline V gene data show CDR1 as SGHAT and CDR2 as FQNNGV. Sequencing used PBMCs. V gene TRBV11-2 combines with J gene TRBJ2-5; D gene unclear. Judging by the DNA end, TRBJ2-7 fits better; the J call may be wrong. This TCR derives from a woman aged 40 to 55 in good health and CMV-seronegative. The CDR3 nucleotides read TGTGCCAGCAGCTTAGGGGCCCGGAACTCCTACGAGCAGTACTTC. Protein product: CASSLGARNSYEQYF.